This T cell receptor (beta chain) was documented in a study of cytomegalovirus exposure and HLA in healthy donors (dated by TCRdb to about 2017). General notes on the study: According to a later analysis, one platform produced both the roughly 130 validation repertoires and the roughly 650 repertoires of the first cohort. The study was designed to test whether signatures of past pathogen exposure could be identified by cataloging public T cell receptors. Along with the roughly 700-subject first cohort, a separate validation cohort of approximately 110 different subjects was used. High-throughput TCR immunosequencing, statistical association of individual TCRs with disease status, and machine learning were combined to predict cytomegalovirus infection status.

Study-wide conclusions, independent of this receptor: Most TCR sequences were observed very rarely across donors, whereas some public TCRs were present in many individuals. A later analysis had no HLA typing for the validation cohort, so co-occurrence there was scored across all 130 or so repertoires. In a later analysis, TCRs clustered in the first cohort were found to also tend to co-occur in the 120 or so validation repertoires, with approximately 93% of cluster scores above 0. The study gave a list of roughly 150 TCR beta chains associated with cytomegalovirus. It was suggested by the authors that the approach could potentially be generalized to other disease states and immunological phenotypes. In both the original and validation cohorts, the classifier was reported to diagnose cytomegalovirus status with high specificity and sensitivity. A few of the identified cytomegalovirus-associated TCR beta chains were confirmed in vitro to be specific for cytomegalovirus antigens.

The donors belonged to the validation cohort of 90 to 150 subjects, which was separate from the roughly 680-subject first cohort. Including the terminal cysteine and phenylalanine, the CDR3 comprises 17 residues. Of all the DNA, just the CDR3 is kept, 51 bases in frame from base 1. Taken from the germline V gene (reference sequence), the CDR1 and CDR2 loops are SSHAT and FNYEAQ. Comments on this clone: Its antigen has not been determined. One end of the junction varies from germline; a read error may be responsible.

Libraries were prepared through the immunoSEQ multiplex PCR assay. On the authors' methods: To diagnose cytomegalovirus status from the catalog of TCR beta chain sequences, a statistical classification framework was built. TCRdb stores this immuneACCESS table with in-frame sequences only. Part of the clones is absent; in the studies checked, under half of the shortfall reflects unresolved V genes, and no reason is known for the rest. V and J calls and clone size are those listed in that table; D and trimming were worked out from the DNA. The table for this sample lists about 140,000 clones; around 90% of them were counted only once. Together, the top ten hold 7.5% to 8.5% of the sample.

Recombination linked TRBV7-7 to TRBJ1-3, with 12 junctional bases fitting TRBD1. The receptor's source is a woman under 30 in good health and CMV-seropositive. What was sequenced was PBMCs. The sequenced DNA: TGTGCTAGCAGCCCGGGACAGGGGGCTGGGGCCGGAAACACCATATATTTT. The translation is CASSPGQGAGAGNTIYF.